These T cell receptor beta chains were read from a single sample in a study of response to subunit inactivated influenza vaccine. TCRdb reprocessed the RT-PCR reads with MiXCR, giving one entry per CDR3 protein. The sample holds 300,000 to 350,000 distinct CDR3 sequences, less than 25% seen once. The specimen comprised PBMCs from blood, sampled 21 months after vaccination. The receptors derive from a man between 50 and 75 years old who received an inactivated influenza vaccine. The CDR3 runs from the conserved cysteine through the conserved F or W. The order of the fields is D gene, clone size, J gene, V gene, CDR3 DNA, CDR3 protein. D genes are given only for firm matches. A row's size may be missing; if present it is once, few, many or a size class.

D: NA
size: many
J: TRBJ2-7
V: TRBV10-3
DNA: TGTGCCATCAGTAAGAGGACCCTCGAAGGTGTCAACGAGCAGTACTTC
CDR3: CAISKRTLEGVNEQYF

D: TRBD1
size: NA
J: TRBJ2-1
V: TRBV28
DNA: TGTGCCAGCAGTTTATCGGGACAGGGGGCTTACAATGAGCAGTTCTTC
CDR3: CASSLSGQGAYNEQFF

D: NA
size: NA
J: TRBJ2-7
V: TRBV20-1
DNA: TGCAGTGCTTTCCGGACAAGAGACTCCTACGAGCAGTACTTC
CDR3: CSAFRTRDSYEQYF

D: TRBD1
size: NA
J: TRBJ2-3
V: TRBV5-1
DNA: TGCGCCAGCAGCTTGGAGGCGGGACAGGCAAACACAGATACGCAGTATTTT
CDR3: CASSLEAGQANTDTQYF

D: NA
size: NA
J: TRBJ1-3
V: TRBV12-3/TRBV12-4
DNA: TGTGCCAGCAGTTCGCTGATCGTGCCTGGAAACACCATATATTTT
CDR3: CASSSLIVPGNTIYF

D: NA
size: many
J: TRBJ1-1
V: TRBV15
DNA: TGTGCCACCAGCAGACCCGGACAGAGGAACACTGAAGCTTTCTTT
CDR3: CATSRPGQRNTEAFF

D: TRBD1
size: NA
J: TRBJ2-7
V: TRBV4-3
DNA: TGCGCCAGCAGCCAAGAATTGGACAGGGTCCACGAGCAGTACTTC
CDR3: CASSQELDRVHEQYF

D: TRBD2
size: few
J: TRBJ2-5
V: TRBV7-8
DNA: TGTGCCAGCAGCCACGGGCTAGCGGGATTTGAGACCCAGTACTTC
CDR3: CASSHGLAGFETQYF

D: NA
size: few
J: TRBJ1-2
V: TRBV11-2
DNA: TGTGCCAGCAGCTTAGTGGCGGAGAGCTATGGCTACACCTTC
CDR3: CASSLVAESYGYTF

D: TRBD1
size: NA
J: TRBJ1-6
V: TRBV27
DNA: TGTGCCAGCAGTCAAGGACAGGGAGGGGTTAATTCACCCCTCCACTTT
CDR3: CASSQGQGGVNSPLHF

D: NA
size: many
J: TRBJ1-1
V: TRBV27
DNA: TGTGCCAGCAGTTTCCTAGGGCCGAGTGAAGCTTTCTTT
CDR3: CASSFLGPSEAFF